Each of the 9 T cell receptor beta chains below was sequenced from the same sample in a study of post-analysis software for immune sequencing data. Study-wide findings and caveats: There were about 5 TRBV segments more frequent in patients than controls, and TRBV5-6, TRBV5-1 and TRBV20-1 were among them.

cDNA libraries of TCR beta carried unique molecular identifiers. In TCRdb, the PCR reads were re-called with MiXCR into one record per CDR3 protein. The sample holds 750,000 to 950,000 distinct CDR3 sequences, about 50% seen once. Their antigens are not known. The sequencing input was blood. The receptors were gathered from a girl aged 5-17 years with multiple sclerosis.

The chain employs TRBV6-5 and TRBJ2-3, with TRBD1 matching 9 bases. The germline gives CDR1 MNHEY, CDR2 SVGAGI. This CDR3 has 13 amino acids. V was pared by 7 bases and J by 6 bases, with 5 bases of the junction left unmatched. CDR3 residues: CASNTGGSDTQYF. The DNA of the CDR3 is TGTGCCAGCAACACAGGGGGCTCGGATACGCAGTATTTT.

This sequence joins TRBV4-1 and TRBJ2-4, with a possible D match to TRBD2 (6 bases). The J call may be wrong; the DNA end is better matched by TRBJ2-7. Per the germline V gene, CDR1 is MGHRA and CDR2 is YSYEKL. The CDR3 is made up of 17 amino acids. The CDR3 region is CASSQEALGGPLHEQYF. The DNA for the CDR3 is TGCGCCAGCAGCCAAGAAGCTTTGGGGGGTCCCCTTCACGAGCAGTACTTC.

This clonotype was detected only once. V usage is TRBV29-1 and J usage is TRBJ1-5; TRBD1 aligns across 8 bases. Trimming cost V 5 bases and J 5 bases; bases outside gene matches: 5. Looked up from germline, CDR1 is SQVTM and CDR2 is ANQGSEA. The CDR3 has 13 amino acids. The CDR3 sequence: CSVSRGRDQPQHF. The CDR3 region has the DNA TGCAGCGTTAGCAGGGGGCGAGATCAGCCCCAGCATTTT.

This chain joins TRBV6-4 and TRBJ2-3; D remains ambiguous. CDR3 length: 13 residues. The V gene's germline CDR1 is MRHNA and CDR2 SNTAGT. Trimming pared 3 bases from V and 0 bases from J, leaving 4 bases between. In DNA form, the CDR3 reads TGTGCCAGCAGTGAGCAGAGCACAGATACGCAGTATTTT. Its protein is CASSEQSTDTQYF.

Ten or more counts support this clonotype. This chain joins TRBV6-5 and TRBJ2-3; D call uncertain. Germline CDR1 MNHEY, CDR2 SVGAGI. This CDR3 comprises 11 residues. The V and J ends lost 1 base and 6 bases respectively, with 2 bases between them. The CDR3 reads CASSYYDTQYF. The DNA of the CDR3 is TGTGCCAGCAGTTACTACGATACGCAGTATTTT.

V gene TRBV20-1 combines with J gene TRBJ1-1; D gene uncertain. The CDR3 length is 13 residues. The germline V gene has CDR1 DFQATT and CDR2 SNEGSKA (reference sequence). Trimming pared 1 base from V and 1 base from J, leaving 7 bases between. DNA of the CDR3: TGCAGTGCTAGAGTCGGCGGGAACACTGAAGCTTTCTTT. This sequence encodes CSARVGGNTEAFF.

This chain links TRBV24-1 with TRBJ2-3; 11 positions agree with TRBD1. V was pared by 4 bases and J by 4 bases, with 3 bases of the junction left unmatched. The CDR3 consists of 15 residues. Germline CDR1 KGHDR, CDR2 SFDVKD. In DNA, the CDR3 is TGTGCCACCAGTGAGCGGACAGGGGGCCCAGATACGCAGTATTTT. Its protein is CATSERTGGPDTQYF.

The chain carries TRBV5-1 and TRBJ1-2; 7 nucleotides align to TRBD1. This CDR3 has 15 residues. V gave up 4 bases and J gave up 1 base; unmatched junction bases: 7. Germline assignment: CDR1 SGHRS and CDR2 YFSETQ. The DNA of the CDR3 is TGCGCCAGCAGCCCGGACGGGACAGTTAACTATGGCTACACCTTC. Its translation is CASSPDGTVNYGYTF.

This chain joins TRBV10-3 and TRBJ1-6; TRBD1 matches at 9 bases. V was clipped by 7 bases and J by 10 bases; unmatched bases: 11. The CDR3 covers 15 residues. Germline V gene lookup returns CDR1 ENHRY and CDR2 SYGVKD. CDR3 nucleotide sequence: TGTGCCATCAAGTCGGGACAGGGATCAAGGTCACCCCTCCACTTT. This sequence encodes CAIKSGQGSRSPLHF.